The table lists the clone carrying this T cell receptor beta chain with a few counts. CDR3 size: 16 residues. The J segment lost 15 bases and the V segment lost 0 bases, leaving 19 bases of the junction unmatched. CDR1 and CDR2 from the germline V gene are SQVTM and ANQGSEA. This entry comes from a study of blood T cells in healthy people across ages. With a J-beta primer mix and a sample-barcoded 5' primer, a second PCR ran about 6 to 11 cycles. TCRdb processed the 5' RACE reads anew with MiXCR; each CDR3 protein has one entry. The data show 850,000 to 1,000,000 distinct CDR3 sequences, 45% to 60% seen once.

The gene calls are TRBV29-1 and TRBJ2-4; 8 positions agree with TRBD1. This TCR derives from a woman aged 55-69 years in good health. The sequenced sample consisted of blood. CDR3 nucleotides: TGCAGCGTTGAAGATCCCTCCCGGGACAGGCACTACGAGCGGTACTTC. Its protein is CSVEDPSRDRHYERYF.